A single sample gave rise to the 10 T cell receptor beta chains below, sequenced in a study of cytomegalovirus exposure and HLA in healthy donors. Primers included in the PCR were 60 Vbeta and 13 Jbeta primers. Here immunoSEQ multiplex PCR was the method, and the copy in TCRdb shows in-frame clones only, minus some. The table records about 110,000 clones, around 64% of them present only once. The sequencing sample was made of PBMCs. The source of these receptors is a woman in her twenties or thirties in good health and CMV-seronegative.

This clone turned up a few times. The CDR3 loop is CASSANRDDQPQHF. CDR3 sequence (DNA): TGTGCCAGCAGTGCGAACAGGGACGATCAGCCCCAGCATTTT. The chain couples TRBV2 to TRBJ1-5; the D gene is possibly TRBD1 (6 bases). CDR3 size: 14 residues. CDR1 and CDR2 (germline): SNHLY, FYNNEI. Trimming took off 4 bases at V and 5 bases at J, with 12 bases between the two ends.

The rearrangement uses TRBV6-5 and TRBJ1-2, with a weak D call TRBD1 (5 bases). With 3 bases removed from V and 3 bases from J, the gap between germline ends came to 14 bases. CDR3 size: 15 residues. Germline values: CDR1 MNHEY, CDR2 SVGAGI. This chain's CDR3 is CASSYLDTRHYGYTF. In DNA, the CDR3 is TGTGCCAGCAGTTATTTGGACACAAGGCACTATGGCTACACCTTC.

V gene TRBV10-2 combines with J gene TRBJ2-5; D is undetermined. The J call may be faulty, since TRBJ2-7 better matches the DNA end. This CDR3 has 13 amino acids. Germline CDR1 WSHSY, CDR2 SAAADI. The CDR3: CASSEHLRNEQYF. CDR3 nucleotide sequence: TGCGCCAGCAGTGAGCACTTGCGTAACGAGCAGTACTTC.

This chain joins TRBV6-5 and TRBJ1-4; D not resolved. The CDR3 spans 14 residues. Between the trimmed V and J ends, which lost 2 bases and 10 bases, there was a span of 14 bases. The germline V gene has CDR1 MNHEY and CDR2 SVGAGI. CDR3 nucleotide sequence: TGTGCCAGCAGTTACACGGTTAGATCTGGAAAACTGTTTTTT. The encoded protein is CASSYTVRSGKLFF.

The J gene is TRBJ2-1, the V gene TRBV28, with D unclear. Per the germline V gene, CDR1 is MDHEN and CDR2 is SYDVKM. This CDR3 comprises 11 residues. V lost 5 bases to trimming and J lost 9 bases, with 8 bases between them. CDR3 sequence: CASSTSGEQFF. The CDR3 DNA is TGTGCCAGCAGTACCTCGGGTGAGCAGTTCTTC.

This clone was counted only a few times. V gene TRBV6-1 combines with J gene TRBJ1-2, with 10 positions matching TRBD1. Germline V gene sequence: CDR1 MNHNS, CDR2 SASEGT. The CDR3 contains 16 residues. Trimming removed 4 bases from V and 2 bases from J; junction bases left unmatched: 7. The CDR3 nucleotides read TGTGCCAGCAGTGTGGGGACAGGGGAGCTGAACTATGGCTACACCTTC. As protein: CASSVGTGELNYGYTF.

The sample holds a few counts of this clone. The chain is built from TRBV4-1 and TRBJ2-1; 7 bases are a match to TRBD1. V dropped 2 bases and J dropped 9; count of bases not matched to a gene: 10. The CDR3 is 15 amino acids. The germline gives CDR1 MGHRA, CDR2 YSYEKL. CDR3 in amino acids: CASSQPGQNLGEQFF. CDR3 nucleotide sequence: TGCGCCAGCAGCCAACCGGGACAGAATCTCGGTGAGCAGTTCTTC.

The chain combines TRBV15 with TRBJ1-2; D is unclear. V was trimmed by 5 bases and J by 9 bases, leaving 16 bases between them. The CDR3 contains 13 residues. The germline V gene has CDR1 LNHNV and CDR2 YYDKDF (reference sequence). The CDR3 loop is CATSEMRSDSYTF. The CDR3 DNA reads TGTGCCACCAGCGAAATGAGGAGTGATAGCTACACCTTC.

This clone was recorded only once. V and J are TRBV5-4 and TRBJ2-3; 9 bases are shared with TRBD2. CDR3 size: 15 residues. V lost 1 base, J lost 4 bases, and 4 bases stayed unmatched. Germline V gene sequence: CDR1 SGHNT, CDR2 YYREEE (reference sequence). The CDR3 loop is CASSLRTSVADTQYF. The CDR3 nucleotides are TGTGCCAGCAGCTTGCGGACTAGCGTCGCAGATACGCAGTATTTT.

This clone has only a few counts. The rearrangement joins TRBV7-9 to TRBJ2-7; 14 bases map to TRBD2. The germline V gene has CDR1 SEHNR and CDR2 FQNEAQ (reference sequence). This CDR3 has 18 residues. V was clipped by 1 base and J by 5 bases; unmatched bases: 10. CDR3 region: CASSLGLGLAGDGNEQYF. The CDR3, as DNA: TGTGCCAGCAGCTTAGGTTTGGGACTAGCGGGAGACGGTAACGAGCAGTACTTC.